The rows below give T cell receptor beta chains drawn from one sample of a study of CD4 T cells in relation to SARS-CoV-2 and coronaviruses. No antigen has been assigned to these receptors. The repertoire was sequenced with immunoSEQ multiplex PCR; TCRdb's copy has only in-frame clones and lacks some. The sample has some 38,000 clones; around four fifths are singletons. Sequencing was carried out using memory CD4+ T cells from PBMCs, cultured in vitro. The receptor source for this set is an adult with COVID-19. CDR3s include the opening cysteine and the closing phenylalanine or tryptophan. D genes are given only for firm matches. Size values are once, few and many counts, or a class for expanded clones, and some rows have none.

clone_size	d_call	v_call	j_call	cdr3_nt	cdr3_aa
.	.	TRBV18	TRBJ1-1	TGTGCCAGCTCACCAAGACAGGCCATTGGCACTGAAGCTTTCTTT	CASSPRQAIGTEAFF
.	TRBD1	TRBV6-4	TRBJ2-3	TGTGCCAGCAGTGACGGGACAGGGGGCACAGATACGCAGTATTTT	CASSDGTGGTDTQYF
once	TRBD2	TRBV12-3/TRBV12-4	TRBJ2-1	TGTGCCAGCAGCTTGGGGACTAGCGAAGAGCAGTTCTTC	CASSLGTSEEQFF
few	TRBD1	TRBV28	TRBJ1-5	TGTGCCAGCAGTGACAGGGCCAGCAATCAGCCCCAGCATTTT	CASSDRASNQPQHF
.	.	TRBV2	TRBJ2-3	TGTGCCAGCAGTGAAGCGCGGACAACAGATACGCAGTATTTT	CASSEARTTDTQYF
few	TRBD2	TRBV7-2	TRBJ2-1	TGTGCCAGCAGCTTAGAAGCGGGAGGGCCCCATGAGCAGTTCTTC	CASSLEAGGPHEQFF
.	.	TRBV2	TRBJ1-4	TGTGCCAGCAGTGAAGCCTCCTACTCGGGGGAAAAACTGTTTTTT	CASSEASYSGEKLFF
.	TRBD2	TRBV7-9	TRBJ2-1	TGTGCCAGCAGCATAGGCGGGAGGGCCGCCAATGAGCAGTTCTTC	CASSIGGRAANEQFF
.	TRBD1	TRBV7-8	TRBJ1-1	TGTGCCAGCAGGGAACACAGGGGAATGAACACTGAAGCTTTCTTT	CASREHRGMNTEAFF
.	TRBD1	TRBV6-1	TRBJ2-2	TGTGCCAGCAGTGGGACAGGGGACGCGAACACCGGGGAGCTGTTTTTT	CASSGTGDANTGELFF
.	.	TRBV28	TRBJ2-1	TGTGCCAGCAGTTCTGGGGCCGGGTACAATGAGCAGTTCTTC	CASSSGAGYNEQFF
.	.	TRBV28	TRBJ2-7	TGTGCCAGCAGTTTATACTACGAGCAGTACTTC	CASSLYYEQYF
.	.	TRBV28	TRBJ2-3	TGTGCCAGCAGTTTACTCGGGAGCCGGGGAGATACGCAGTATTTT	CASSLLGSRGDTQYF
few	TRBD1	TRBV19	TRBJ2-7	TGTGCCAGTAGTATTCAGGACAGGGGTTCCTACGAGCAGTACTTC	CASSIQDRGSYEQYF
.	.	TRBV15	TRBJ2-1	TGTGCCACCAGCGGCGGATACTCCTACAATGAGCAGTTCTTC	CATSGGYSYNEQFF
few	TRBD2	TRBV6-5	TRBJ2-7	TGTGCCAGCAGCCCCGAGACGGGAGGGAGTTACGAGCAGTACTTC	CASSPETGGSYEQYF
once	.	TRBV7-7	TRBJ2-1	TGTGCCAGCAGCTTTGAGTTCAGCTCCTACAATGAGCAGTTCTTC	CASSFEFSSYNEQFF
few	.	TRBV28	TRBJ2-7	TGTGCCAGCAGTTTACCAGGGACTGGGGCCTACGAGCAGTACTTC	CASSLPGTGAYEQYF
.	TRBD2	TRBV3-1/TRBV3-2	TRBJ2-3	TGTGCCAGCAGCCATCGAGGTATTGCGGGAGGAAGCGCAGATACGCAGTATTTT	CASSHRGIAGGSADTQYF
once	.	TRBV24-1	TRBJ2-3	TGTGCCACCAGTGATTGGACCGGGCCATCCCCAGATACGCAGTATTTT	CATSDWTGPSPDTQYF
few	.	TRBV28	TRBJ2-1	TGTGCCAGCAGTCACCTTATCAATGAGCAGTTCTTC	CASSHLINEQFF
.	.	TRBV28	TRBJ2-3	TGTGCCAGCGGACTTAACACAGATACGCAGTATTTT	CASGLNTDTQYF